One and the same sample provided the 12 T cell receptor beta chains below, sequenced in a study of OX40 agonist ivuxolimab in advanced cancers. Here immunoSEQ multiplex PCR was the method, and the copy in TCRdb shows in-frame clones only, minus some. Of approximately 50,000 clones listed, 86% are singletons. The starting material was CD4+ or CD8+ T cells sorted from blood, obtained in a trial of the OX40 agonist ivuxolimab. The receptors derive from an adult with an advanced solid tumor such as melanoma, head and neck, liver or kidney cancer.

This clone was picked up one time. The V and J genes are TRBV7-3 and TRBJ2-1; 10 nucleotides agree with TRBD2. V lost 4 bases to trimming and J lost 1 base; unmatched junction nucleotides: 7. This CDR3 has 17 amino acids. Germline V gives CDR1 SGHTA, CDR2 FQGTGA. The CDR3, as DNA: TGTGCCAGCAGCTCGAACCCTAGCGGGGGTTCCTACAATGAGCAGTTCTTC. This encodes CASSSNPSGGSYNEQFF.

The chain uses TRBV28 and TRBJ2-7; 8 positions match TRBD1. The length of the CDR3 is 13 residues. With V trimmed by 11 bases and J by 7 bases, 13 bases remained unmatched. Germline-derived CDR1 and CDR2 are MDHEN and SYDVKM. DNA for the CDR3: TGTGCCTCCAGTAGGCAGGGGGCAGGTGAGCAGTACTTC. Protein: CASSRQGAGEQYF.

The chain links TRBV2 to TRBJ2-1; D uncertain. The CDR3 contains 12 residues. Germline CDR1 is SNHLY and CDR2 is FYNNEI. The V end was cut by 5 bases, the J end by 3 bases, with 5 bases between. CDR3 DNA sequence: TGTGCCAGCAGTCTCAACTACAATGAGCAGTTCTTC. It is translated as CASSLNYNEQFF. The full variable domain, rest sourced from reference TRBV2 and TRBJ2-1, is EPEVTQTPSHQVTQMGQEVILRCVPISNHLYFYWYRQILGQKVEFLVSFYNNEISEKSEIFDDQFSVERPDGSNFTLKIRSTKLEDSAMYFCASSLNYNEQFFGPGTRLTVL.

This clone was seen a few times. The chain recombines TRBV19 with TRBJ2-7; D is uncertain. Germline assignment: CDR1 LNHDA and CDR2 SQIVND (reference sequence). The V end lost 6 bases, the J end lost 4 bases, and 13 bases lay between the germline ends. The CDR3 is 13 residues long. The CDR3 DNA is TGTGCCAGTAGCGGAAGGGCTGGGTACGAGCAGTACTTC. Translated: CASSGRAGYEQYF.

The chain recombines TRBV27 with TRBJ2-7, with a possible D match to TRBD2 (6 bases). The V gene lost 6 bases and the J gene lost 5 bases, with 17 bases spanning the gap. CDR1 MNHEY and CDR2 SMNVEV come from the germline V gene (reference sequence). This CDR3 region has 14 residues. This CDR3 reads CASSSTGTRNEQYF. CDR3 nucleotide sequence: TGTGCCAGCAGCAGTACCGGGACTCGGAACGAGCAGTACTTC.

CDR3 coding DNA: TGTGCCAGCAGCGTAGAACTAGCGGGAGGGCCCGAGTTCTTC. Its translation: CASSVELAGGPEFF. This chain connects TRBV9 to TRBJ2-1, with 13 bases aligning to TRBD2. CDR1 is SGDLS and CDR2 is YYNGEE in the germline V gene. V lost 0 bases and J lost 14; bases outside the gene matches: 5. The CDR3 totals 14 residues.

The chain combines TRBV7-9 with TRBJ1-1; a weak D match, TRBD1 (5 bases). The CDR3 sequence is 14 residues long. Trimming took 5 bases from V and 4 from J, leaving 14 bases between them. Germline values: CDR1 SEHNR, CDR2 FQNEAQ (reference sequence). The CDR3 DNA follows: TGTGCCAGCAGCCATGGCGTGGGGGGCACTGAAGCTTTCTTT. Encoded protein: CASSHGVGGTEAFF. Using reference TRBV7-9 and TRBJ1-1 for the parts outside the CDR3, the full variable domain is DTGVSQNPRHKITKRGQNVTFRCDPISEHNRLYWYRQTLGQGPEFLTYFQNEAQLEKSRLLSDRFSAERPKGSFSTLEIQRTEQGDSAMYLCASSHGVGGTEAFFGQGTRLTVV.

The chain uses TRBV28 and TRBJ2-5; 7 nucleotides match TRBD2. Per the germline V gene, CDR1 is MDHEN and CDR2 is SYDVKM. The CDR3 contains 16 residues. The J segment lost 2 bases and the V segment lost 6 bases, leaving 12 bases of the junction unmatched. CDR3: CASSDWGGGIQETQYF. The CDR3 DNA sequence: TGTGCCAGCAGCGACTGGGGCGGGGGAATTCAAGAGACCCAGTACTTC.

This chain connects TRBV28 to TRBJ1-1, with D perhaps matching TRBD1 (5 bases). Germline V gives CDR1 MDHEN, CDR2 SYDVKM. V lost 3 bases and J lost 7, with 9 bases in between. The CDR3 totals 12 residues. The CDR3 sequence is CASSLWGVEAFF. In DNA, the CDR3 is TGTGCCAGCAGTTTGTGGGGGGTTGAAGCTTTCTTT. The full variable domain, completed using reference TRBV28 and TRBJ1-1, is DVKVTQSSRYLVKRTGEKVFLECVQDMDHENMFWYRQDPGLGLRLIYFSYDVKMKEKGDIPEGYSVSREKKERFSLILESASTNQTSMYLCASSLWGVEAFFGQGTRLTVV.

V and J are TRBV28 and TRBJ1-1; 11 positions agree with TRBD1. V trimming: 6 bases; J trimming: 5 bases; junction bases outside the gene matches: 8. There are 15 residues in the CDR3. Germline values: CDR1 MDHEN, CDR2 SYDVKM. The CDR3 sequence is CASSPKDRGRTEAFF. The CDR3, as DNA: TGTGCCAGCAGCCCTAAGGACAGGGGGCGGACTGAAGCTTTCTTT.

V is TRBV27 and J is TRBJ2-7; D is possibly TRBD2 (6 bases). The CDR3 is 15 residues long. Trimming took off 6 bases at V and 3 bases at J, with 18 bases between the two ends. Germline V lookup: CDR1 MNHEY, CDR2 SMNVEV (reference sequence). In DNA form, the CDR3 reads TGTGCCAGCAGGATTAGCGGCCGTTCCTTCTACGAGCAGTACTTC. Its protein product is CASRISGRSFYEQYF.

V and J are TRBV6-5 and TRBJ2-4; 7 nucleotides line up with TRBD1. The trim removed 0 bases at V and 5 bases at J, leaving 1 base unmatched. The CDR3 runs 14 residues. Germline V gene data show CDR1 as MNHEY and CDR2 as SVGAGI. The CDR3 DNA reads as TGTGCCAGCAGTTACTCGACAGGGCAAAACATTCAGTACTTC. As protein: CASSYSTGQNIQYF.